This T cell receptor beta chain came from a study of shared clonotypes between healthy human individuals. Study outcomes and limitations: Among donors, the sharing of clonotypes was expected to be influenced by sequencing depth.

Between the trimmed V and J ends, which lost 5 bases and 3 bases, there was a span of 11 bases. The germline V gene has CDR1 SGHTA and CDR2 FQGTGA. The CDR3 loop spans 13 amino acids. Notes on this clone: Its antigen is unidentified.

Per sorted-subset replicate PCR, input was approximately 0.2 ug DNA, representing around 28,000 T cell genomes. Per the original data handling: ImmunoSEQ only sent back junction sequences with no quality scores, so filtering was done differently. Sequenced by immunoSEQ multiplex PCR; TCRdb stores in-frame clones only, minus some. V, J and clone size reflect that table, while D and trimming were determined from the DNA. The table lists a few million clones, 90% to 95% of them singletons. This receptor was identified in a man between 18 and 35 years old in good health. Some clones in this sample may be carry-over from other donors' samples. The sample was naive CD4+ T cells from PBMCs. Indicated subset: CD45RA+ positively selected. The chain carries TRBV7-3 and TRBJ2-7, with a tentative D call TRBD2 (5 bases). Here the CDR3 reads CASSQTRDYEQYF. CDR3 nucleotides: TGTGCCAGCAGCCAAACTAGAGACTACGAGCAGTACTTC.